These T cell receptor beta chains were read from a single sample in a study of cytomegalovirus exposure and HLA in healthy donors. The protocol was immunoSEQ multiplex PCR, while the TCRdb copy is restricted to in-frame clones and leaves out a portion. Of around 120,000 clones in the sample, around 72% were seen once. The sequencing sample was made of PBMCs. Every receptor here comes from a woman aged 40 to 49 in good health and CMV-seronegative. Both conserved end residues are part of each CDR3. D genes are given only for firm matches. Some rows have no size entry. The others give once, few or many, or a class for an expanded clone.

J: TRBJ1-2; size: -; V: TRBV29-1; D: -; DNA: TGCAGCGCCCAACCGCAGGGGTACGGGGATGGCTACACCTTC; CDR3: CSAQPQGYGDGYTF
J: TRBJ1-1; size: -; V: TRBV9; D: -; DNA: TGTGCCAGCAGCGCAGGTCTGGCGGGCACTGAAGCTTTCTTT; CDR3: CASSAGLAGTEAFF
J: TRBJ2-7; size: -; V: TRBV28; D: TRBD1; DNA: TGTGCCAGCAGTTTGACAGGGGGCCTCTACGAGCAGTACTTC; CDR3: CASSLTGGLYEQYF
J: TRBJ1-1; size: -; V: TRBV28; D: TRBD1; DNA: TGTGCCAGCAGTTTAGGGACAGGGGGCGTGGGCACTGAAGCTTTCTTT; CDR3: CASSLGTGGVGTEAFF
J: TRBJ2-1; size: -; V: TRBV21-1; D: -; DNA: TGTGCCAGCAGCACCCCTAATAATGAGCAGTTCTTC; CDR3: CASSTPNNEQFF
J: TRBJ1-5; size: -; V: TRBV27; D: TRBD1; DNA: TGTGCCAGCAGAATGGGACAGGGTAGGGATCAGCCCCAGCATTTT; CDR3: CASRMGQGRDQPQHF
J: TRBJ2-7; size: -; V: TRBV7-3; D: -; DNA: TGTGCCAGCAGCCCGCCGGACGGGAGCTACGAGCAGTACTTC; CDR3: CASSPPDGSYEQYF
J: TRBJ1-3; size: -; V: TRBV28; D: -; DNA: TGTGCCAGCAGTTTATCAGGGTTCTCTGGAAACACCATATATTTT; CDR3: CASSLSGFSGNTIYF
J: TRBJ2-7; size: -; V: TRBV30; D: TRBD1; DNA: TGTGCCTGGAGTGTCGGACAGGGACCCGCCTACGAGCAGTACTTC; CDR3: CAWSVGQGPAYEQYF
J: TRBJ1-2; size: few; V: TRBV7-9; D: -; DNA: TGTGCCAGCAGCTTAGCTGCAGGGGACGACTATGGCTACACCTTC; CDR3: CASSLAAGDDYGYTF
J: TRBJ2-1; size: -; V: TRBV5-1; D: TRBD2; DNA: TGCGCCAGCAGCTTGGATGGCGGGGGGCGTGAGCAGTTCTTC; CDR3: CASSLDGGGREQFF
J: TRBJ1-1; size: -; V: TRBV19; D: TRBD1; DNA: TGTGCCAGTAGACCACAGGGGGGGACTGAAGCTTTCTTT; CDR3: CASRPQGGTEAFF
J: TRBJ2-3; size: -; V: TRBV28; D: TRBD2; DNA: TGTGCCAGCAGTTCCCCGACTAGCGGAAGCACAGATACGCAGTATTTT; CDR3: CASSSPTSGSTDTQYF
J: TRBJ2-4; size: -; V: TRBV4-1; D: TRBD1; DNA: TGCGCCAGCAGCCAAGATCCAGGACAGGGCGACATTCAGTACTTC; CDR3: CASSQDPGQGDIQYF
J: TRBJ2-5; size: -; V: TRBV2; D: TRBD2; DNA: TGTGCCAGCAGTGGGGGGACAGCGGGAGGGGAGACCCAGTACTTC; CDR3: CASSGGTAGGETQYF
J: TRBJ1-2; size: -; V: TRBV5-1; D: -; DNA: TGCGCCAGCAGCTTGGTGGGTCCAGGGCCTCACCAAGGCGGCTACACCTTC; CDR3: CASSLVGPGPHQGGYTF
J: TRBJ2-4; size: -; V: TRBV30; D: -; DNA: TGTGCCTTCCGGGCGCGGGTTCTAGCCAAAAACAGTCAGTACTTC; CDR3: CAFRARVLAKNSQYF
J: TRBJ2-7; size: -; V: TRBV11-2; D: -; DNA: TGTGCCAGCAGCTCACAGGGGGGGCCCTACGAGCAGTACTTC; CDR3: CASSSQGGPYEQYF
J: TRBJ2-7; size: once; V: TRBV13; D: -; DNA: TGTGCCAGCAGCCCTGGCCTTTCAGGGGTAGGGCTAAACTACGAGCAGTACTTC; CDR3: CASSPGLSGVGLNYEQYF